These 5 T cell receptor beta chains originate from one sample sequenced in a study of blood T cell repertoires in COVID-19. Assay: immunoSEQ multiplex PCR; the TCRdb copy retains only in-frame clones and omits some. The sample yields under 450,000 clones, roughly four fifths seen once. Sequencing was done on a sample of PBMCs or T cells enriched from blood (not recorded which). These receptors originate from a woman between 45 and 60 years old who had recovered from COVID-19.

The V gene is TRBV5-6, the J gene TRBJ2-7, with 8 bases identical to TRBD1. The CDR3 sequence is 14 residues long. Per germline, CDR1 SGHDT and CDR2 YYEEEE. V shed 9 bases, J shed 2 bases, and the junction held 10 bases outside the gene matches. The CDR3 DNA reads as TGTGCCACCTCGCAAGGGACAGGAACCTACGAGCAGTACTTC. Its protein product is CATSQGTGTYEQYF.

This clone was seen only once. This chain connects TRBV28 to TRBJ2-7; the match to TRBD1 covers 10 bases. Germline V gene lookup returns CDR1 MDHEN and CDR2 SYDVKM. The J segment lost 5 bases and the V segment lost 10 bases, leaving 8 bases of the junction unmatched. The CDR3 is 13 residues long. The CDR3 DNA reads as TGTGCCAACGGGAGACAGGGGGCAGACGAGCAGTACTTC. As protein: CANGRQGADEQYF.

The chain uses TRBV7-2 and TRBJ2-1, with 11 bases fitting TRBD1. The J segment lost 9 bases and the V segment lost 4 bases, leaving 2 bases of the junction unmatched. The CDR3 consists of 13 residues. The germline V gene encodes CDR1 SGHTA and CDR2 FQGNSA. CDR3 nucleotides: TGTGCCAGCAGCTCGGACAGGGGGCTTGAGCAGTTCTTC. It yields the protein CASSSDRGLEQFF. Filled out from reference TRBV7-2 and TRBJ2-1, the complete variable domain reads GAGVSQSPSNKVTEKGKDVELRCDPISGHTALYWYRQSLGQGLEFLIYFQGNSAPDKSGLPSDRFSAERTGGSVSTLTIQRTQQEDSAVYLCASSSDRGLEQFFGPGTRLTVL.

J is TRBJ1-2 and V is TRBV12-3 or TRBV12-4; D is unclear. The V end lost 2 bases, the J end lost 7 bases, and 8 bases lay between the germline ends. This CDR3 is 12 amino acids long. For the CDR3, the DNA is TGTGCCAGCAGTTTATGGAGAGGTGGCTACACCTTC. The encoded protein is CASSLWRGGYTF.

The chain employs TRBV6-2 or TRBV6-3 and TRBJ1-2, with TRBD1 identical over 8 bases. This CDR3 has 15 residues. Germline V gives CDR1 MNHEY, CDR2 SVGEGT. After removal of 2 bases from V and 8 bases from J, the junction contained 10 bases not matched to a gene. The CDR3 spells CASSYQDRALTGYTF. The CDR3 region has the DNA TGTGCCAGCAGTTACCAGGACAGGGCCTTGACAGGCTACACCTTC.